Presented here are 30 T cell receptor beta chains from one specimen sequenced in a study of CD4 T cells in relation to SARS-CoV-2 and coronaviruses. Some clones are missing from TCRdb's copy, which holds only in-frame ones; the method was immunoSEQ multiplex PCR. The sample records approximately 64,000 clones, approximately 94% being singletons. Unexposed donor CD4+ T cells date from about 2011-2018, before the COVID-19 pandemic. The source material was naive CD4+ T cells from PBMCs. As to subset: naive CD4+ T cells isolated by negative enrichment. The receptor set was obtained from a human donor in good health.

This chain connects TRBV4-1 to TRBJ2-3, with TRBD2 matching 7 bases. From germline, CDR1 is MGHRA and CDR2 YSYEKL. Trimming cost V 5 bases and J 4 bases; bases outside gene matches: 9. The CDR3 loop spans 15 amino acids. DNA of the CDR3: TGCGCCAGCAGCTTAATCGGACTAGGCCCAGATACGCAGTATTTT. Translated: CASSLIGLGPDTQYF.

This clone was found once. This chain connects TRBV5-1 to TRBJ2-5, with D possibly being TRBD2 (6 bases). V was cut by 4 bases and J by 7 bases, with 17 bases left in between. Germline CDR1 SGHRS, CDR2 YFSETQ. The CDR3 consists of 14 residues. The CDR3 reads CASSRVGGEATQYF. The DNA for the CDR3 is TGCGCCAGCAGCCGGGTGGGCGGGGAAGCGACCCAGTACTTC.

This chain connects TRBV5-5 to TRBJ1-4; no clear D. Germline-derived CDR1 and CDR2 are SGHKS and YYEKEE (reference sequence). V was clipped by 2 bases and J by 5 bases, with 10 bases between them. The CDR3 sequence is 14 residues long. The CDR3 loop reads CASSFTSLNEKLFF. CDR3 coding DNA: TGTGCCAGCAGCTTTACCAGCTTAAATGAAAAACTGTTTTTT.

V is TRBV19 and J is TRBJ2-1, with D perhaps matching TRBD1 or TRBD2 (6 bases each). V lost 5 bases and J lost 9, with 14 bases in between. Germline V gives CDR1 LNHDA, CDR2 SQIVND (reference sequence). The CDR3 consists of 13 residues. In DNA form, the CDR3 reads TGTGCCAGTAGTCAGAGGGGGGATGGTGAGCAGTTCTTC. It translates to CASSQRGDGEQFF. The full variable domain, in which reference TRBV19 and TRBJ2-1 provide the parts outside the CDR3, is DGGITQSPKYLFRKEGQNVTLSCEQNLNHDAMYWYRQDPGQGLRLIYYSQIVNDFQKGDIAEGYSVSREKKESFPLTVTSAQKNPTAFYLCASSQRGDGEQFFGPGTRLTVL.

The chain has TRBV7-8 and TRBJ2-3; 9 bases are a match to TRBD1. Germline trimming cut 2 bases from V and 4 bases from J; bases unmatched to any gene: 7. CDR1 SGHVS and CDR2 FQNEAQ come from the germline V gene. The CDR3 is made up of 16 amino acids. The CDR3 reads CASSLTWGQGPDTQYF. The CDR3 DNA is TGTGCCAGCAGCTTAACGTGGGGACAGGGACCAGATACGCAGTATTTT.

The V and J genes are TRBV14 and TRBJ2-5; D may be TRBD2 (6 bases). The CDR3 consists of 14 residues. CDR1 SGHDN and CDR2 FVKESK come from the germline V gene. V was pared by 3 bases and J by 5 bases, with 13 bases between. CDR3: CASSQERGRETQYF. As DNA, the CDR3 is TGTGCCAGCAGCCAGGAACGAGGGAGGGAGACCCAGTACTTC. Variable domain in full (rest from reference TRBV14 and TRBJ2-5): EAGVTQFPSHSVIEKGQTVTLRCDPISGHDNLYWYRRVMGKEIKFLLHFVKESKQDESGMPNNRFLAERTGGTYSTLKVQPAELEDSGVYFCASSQERGRETQYFGPGTRLLVL.

This sequence joins TRBV5-1 and TRBJ1-1; the D is unclear. The V gene lost 4 bases and the J gene lost 0 bases, with 13 bases spanning the gap. Germline CDR1 and CDR2: SGHRS and YFSETQ. CDR3 length: 15 residues. CDR3 in DNA: TGCGCCAGCAGCAGTAACGCTGGGCTGAACACTGAAGCTTTCTTT. Translating it yields CASSSNAGLNTEAFF.

The rearrangement links TRBV5-4 to TRBJ1-6, with D possibly TRBD1 on 5 matching bases. This CDR3 spans 14 amino acids. Germline CDR1 reads SGHNT; CDR2 reads YYREEE (reference sequence). Trimming took 3 bases from V and 8 from J, leaving 12 bases between them. The CDR3 reads CASSSWGNYSPLHF. As DNA, the CDR3 is TGTGCCAGCAGCTCATGGGGCAACTATTCACCCCTCCACTTT.

The rearrangement uses TRBV15 and TRBJ2-3, with 8 positions matching TRBD1. The CDR3 is made up of 16 amino acids. CDR1 and CDR2 from the germline V gene are LNHNV and YYDKDF (reference sequence). V was pared by 0 bases and J by 0 bases, with 2 bases of the junction left unmatched. The CDR3 nucleotides read TGTGCCACCAGCAGAGATGGGACAGGTAGCACAGATACGCAGTATTTT. This translates into CATSRDGTGSTDTQYF.

This CDR3 reads CASSEAAGVTGELFF. The CDR3, as DNA: TGTGCCAGCAGTGAAGCCGCGGGAGTCACCGGGGAGCTGTTTTTT. The chain has TRBV2 and TRBJ2-2, with 7 bases matching TRBD2. This CDR3 has 15 amino acids. Germline values: CDR1 SNHLY, CDR2 FYNNEI. J gave up 4 bases and V 0 bases, and 2 bases lay outside the gene matches.

For the CDR3, the DNA is TGTGCCAGCAGCTTACGGGAACAAAGACGCTCCTACAATGAGCAGTTCTTC. It specifies CASSLREQRRSYNEQFF. This chain uses TRBV7-8 with TRBJ2-1; D is possibly TRBD2 (5 bases). The CDR3 is 17 residues long. Germline values: CDR1 SGHVS, CDR2 FQNEAQ. V lost 2 bases to trimming and J lost 0 bases, with 14 bases between them.

The CDR3 reads CASSLRGGNDQPQHF. The CDR3 coding sequence is TGTGCCAGCAGCCTTAGGGGGGGGAACGATCAGCCCCAGCATTTT. The chain is built from TRBV7-2 and TRBJ1-5, with a weak D call TRBD1 (6 bases). Germline loops: CDR1 SGHTA, CDR2 FQGNSA. There are 15 residues in the CDR3. V lost 5 bases and J lost 5, with 16 bases in between.

J is TRBJ2-2 and V is TRBV6-4; no reliable D call. The V end lost 4 bases, the J end lost 0 bases, and 15 bases lay between the germline ends. Germline-derived CDR1 and CDR2 are MRHNA and SNTAGT. The CDR3 runs 17 residues. The CDR3, as DNA: TGTGCCAGCAGTGTCTCGGACGAGCTCACGAACACCGGGGAGCTGTTTTTT. It translates to CASSVSDELTNTGELFF.

V usage is TRBV28 and J usage is TRBJ2-7; perhaps TRBD1 as D (6 bases). The V gene's germline CDR1 is MDHEN and CDR2 SYDVKM. The V and J ends lost 8 bases and 1 base respectively, with 12 bases between them. There are 13 residues in the CDR3. Here the CDR3 reads CASGWGPSYEQYF. In nucleotides, the CDR3 is TGTGCCAGCGGCTGGGGGCCGTCCTACGAGCAGTACTTC.

The chain combines TRBV19 with TRBJ2-5; D possibly corresponds to TRBD1 (6 bases). V lost 6 bases and J 2 bases, leaving 10 bases between the germline ends. CDR3 size: 13 residues. CDR1 LNHDA and CDR2 SQIVND come from the germline V gene (reference sequence). DNA of the CDR3: TGTGCCAGTAGGCTGACAGGTCAAGAGACCCAGTACTTC. Protein: CASRLTGQETQYF.

A few counts support this clone. The chain has TRBV10-1 and TRBJ1-5; D ambiguous. CDR1 and CDR2 from the germline V gene are WNHNN and SYGVQD (reference sequence). Trimming took 8 bases from V and 7 from J, leaving 18 bases between them. The CDR3 runs to 14 residues. CDR3 region: CASYPDDIGQPQHF. Written as DNA, the CDR3 is TGCGCCAGCTACCCAGACGATATAGGACAGCCCCAGCATTTT.

This clone showed up just once. This rearrangement joins TRBV9 to TRBJ2-1, with D unresolved. Germline loops: CDR1 SGDLS, CDR2 YYNGEE. V was trimmed by 4 bases and J by 0 bases, leaving 17 bases between them. CDR3 size: 17 residues. CDR3 amino acids: CASSPRSWYPSYNEQFF. The CDR3 DNA sequence: TGTGCCAGCAGCCCCCGTTCGTGGTACCCCTCCTACAATGAGCAGTTCTTC.

The chain couples TRBV19 to TRBJ2-1; 10 positions match TRBD2. V lost 11 bases and J lost 4; bases outside the gene matches: 8. This CDR3 is 14 amino acids long. Per the germline V gene, CDR1 is LNHDA and CDR2 is SQIVND (reference sequence). CDR3 in amino acids: CACSGRVLYNEQFF. CDR3 nucleotides: TGTGCCTGCAGCGGGAGGGTTCTTTACAATGAGCAGTTCTTC.

The rearrangement joins TRBV7-2 to TRBJ2-7; 8 bases line up with TRBD1. The germline V gene encodes CDR1 SGHTA and CDR2 FQGNSA. The CDR3 contains 15 residues. With 0 bases clipped from V and 5 bases from J, the junction kept 6 bases outside the gene matches. CDR3 nucleotides: TGTGCCAGCAGCTTAGCAGGACAGGGAGCTAACGAGCAGTACTTC. As protein: CASSLAGQGANEQYF.

V is TRBV24-1 and J is TRBJ2-1; 7 nucleotides align to TRBD2. Germline CDR1 and CDR2: KGHDR and SFDVKD. Trimming took 5 bases from V and 2 from J; bases not matched to a gene: 2. This CDR3 is 14 amino acids long. The CDR3 loop reads CATSGEGTYNEQFF. For the CDR3, the DNA is TGTGCCACCAGTGGGGAGGGGACCTACAATGAGCAGTTCTTC.

The V and J genes are TRBV27 and TRBJ2-2; 9 nucleotides match TRBD1. This CDR3 is built from 15 residues. With V trimmed by 6 bases and J by 6 bases, 8 bases remained unmatched. Germline CDR1 is MNHEY and CDR2 is SMNVEV (reference sequence). CDR3 amino acids: CASRTGQGFSGELFF. CDR3 bases: TGTGCCAGCAGAACGGGACAGGGATTTTCCGGGGAGCTGTTTTTT.

The chain links TRBV27 to TRBJ1-1, with D perhaps TRBD1 (6 bases). Germline CDR1 reads MNHEY; CDR2 reads SMNVEV (reference sequence). The V and J ends lost 5 bases and 5 bases respectively, with 18 bases between them. This CDR3 has 15 residues. The CDR3 is CASSPTGPGLTEAFF. The CDR3 DNA sequence: TGTGCCAGCAGTCCGACAGGACCCGGTTTGACTGAAGCTTTCTTT.

There are a few counts of this clone. The V gene is TRBV5-1, the J gene TRBJ2-2; D is unclear. The CDR3 runs 12 residues. Germline V CDR1 and CDR2: SGHRS, YFSETQ. Trimming stripped 4 bases from V and 6 bases from J, with 7 bases between. The CDR3 region is CASSILSGELFF. In DNA form, the CDR3 reads TGCGCCAGCAGCATACTATCCGGGGAGCTGTTTTTT.

The gene calls are TRBV2 and TRBJ2-7, with D uncertain. Germline-derived CDR1 and CDR2 are SNHLY and FYNNEI. V dropped 5 bases and J dropped 2 bases, with 19 bases sitting between them. There are 16 residues in the CDR3. CDR3 sequence reads: CASSLSGSFRTYEQYF. In DNA, the CDR3 is TGTGCCAGCAGTTTATCGGGTTCATTCCGGACCTACGAGCAGTACTTC.

The chain joins TRBV19 to TRBJ2-4; D possibly corresponds to TRBD1 (6 bases). Between the trimmed V and J ends, which lost 9 bases and 1 base, there was a span of 19 bases. In germline, CDR1 is LNHDA, CDR2 SQIVND (reference sequence). The CDR3 is 16 amino acids. CDR3 region: CASLPTTGMAKNIQYF. As DNA, the CDR3 is TGTGCCAGCCTCCCTACCACAGGGATGGCCAAAAACATTCAGTACTTC. Full variable domain (remainder filled in from reference TRBV19 and TRBJ2-4): DGGITQSPKYLFRKEGQNVTLSCEQNLNHDAMYWYRQDPGQGLRLIYYSQIVNDFQKGDIAEGYSVSREKKESFPLTVTSAQKNPTAFYLCASLPTTGMAKNIQYFGAGTRLSVL.

The V gene is TRBV19, the J gene TRBJ1-5; weak D call: TRBD1 (5 bases). Germline V lookup: CDR1 LNHDA, CDR2 SQIVND (reference sequence). V was trimmed by 5 bases and J by 6 bases, leaving 14 bases between them. CDR3 length equals 14 residues. The CDR3 sequence is CASSQVGTAQPQHF. CDR3 DNA: TGTGCCAGTAGTCAGGTGGGGACGGCTCAGCCCCAGCATTTT.

The chain uses TRBV11-2 and TRBJ2-1, with D hard to call. V was pared by 0 bases and J by 5 bases, with 14 bases between. The length of the CDR3 is 16 residues. Germline V CDR1 and CDR2: SGHAT, FQNNGV. Here the CDR3 reads CASSLDPGLGDNEQFF. In DNA, the CDR3 is TGTGCCAGCAGCTTAGATCCTGGGCTGGGTGACAATGAGCAGTTCTTC.

The rearrangement joins TRBV6-1 to TRBJ1-2; the D is unclear. The CDR3 runs 15 residues. Trimming took off 3 bases at V and 0 bases at J, with 11 bases between the two ends. Germline V gene sequence: CDR1 MNHNS, CDR2 SASEGT. The CDR3 sequence: CASSDSYNTNYGYTF. The CDR3 DNA reads as TGTGCCAGCAGTGATAGTTACAACACTAACTATGGCTACACCTTC.

This clone came up a few times. The chain employs TRBV5-1 and TRBJ2-7; D is uncertain. Germline assignment: CDR1 SGHRS and CDR2 YFSETQ. The CDR3 contains 13 residues. The V end lost 0 bases, the J end lost 6 bases, and 10 bases lay between the germline ends. The CDR3 coding sequence is TGCGCCAGCAGCTTGGCGGCGAGAGGCGAGCAGTACTTC. This encodes CASSLAARGEQYF.

This clone was recorded once. This chain links TRBV6-1 with TRBJ2-3, with no clear D. Germline V lookup: CDR1 MNHNS, CDR2 SASEGT. V shed 3 bases and J shed 0 bases, with 7 bases lying between them. The CDR3 extends over 14 amino acids. The chain's CDR3 is CASSDRSSTDTQYF. In DNA, the CDR3 is TGTGCCAGCAGTGACAGGAGTAGCACAGATACGCAGTATTTT.